This TCR beta chain derives from a study of response to subunit inactivated influenza vaccine. Only a few counts were recorded for this clonotype. Its antigen is still unknown. This CDR3 spans 15 amino acids. Trimming cost V 3 bases and J 3 bases, with 12 bases left between them. Germline V gene sequence: CDR1 MGHDK, CDR2 SYGVNS. General observations from the study: Authors suggested few new T cells are recruited by each seasonal influenza vaccination.

From the RT-PCR reads, TCRdb called clonotypes with MiXCR, one entry per CDR3 protein. The data show 800,000 or so distinct CDR3 sequences, 21% seen once. The TCR sequence derives from a man aged 50-59 years who received an inactivated influenza vaccine. The chain is built from TRBV25-1 and TRBJ2-1; D may correspond to TRBD1 or TRBD2 (6 bases each). Here the sequenced sample was PBMCs from blood, taken 5 days after vaccination. CDR3 region: CASSDFGGGYNEQFF. As DNA, the CDR3 is TGTGCCAGCAGTGATTTCGGGGGCGGCTACAATGAGCAGTTCTTC.